Following are 16 T cell receptor beta chains from one sample sequenced in a study of shared clonotypes between healthy human individuals. Sequencing was performed with immunoSEQ multiplex PCR; in TCRdb, only in-frame clones are kept and a portion is missing. The sample holds under 1 million clones; about 96% are singletons and the top ten take less than 0.25%. CD8 cells regarded as naive lacked CD45RO, were positively chosen for CCR7, and omitted terminally differentiated effector memory CD45RA+ cells. Sequenced sample: naive CD8+ T cells sorted from blood. The receptors were gathered from a man aged 30-40 years in good health.

V is TRBV2 and J is TRBJ1-2; D gene uncertain. The germline V gene has CDR1 SNHLY and CDR2 FYNNEI. The CDR3 contains 14 residues. V lost 4 bases, J lost 0 bases, and 9 bases lay in between. This CDR3 reads CASSGTPANYGYTF. The CDR3 region has the DNA TGTGCCAGCAGTGGGACTCCAGCTAACTATGGCTACACCTTC.

V usage is TRBV27 and J usage is TRBJ2-3, with 7 bases fitting TRBD1. Per the germline V gene, CDR1 is MNHEY and CDR2 is SMNVEV (reference sequence). The CDR3 length is 15 residues. Trimming cost V 6 bases and J 1 base; bases outside gene matches: 7. The DNA of the CDR3 is TGTGCCAGCAGCACAGGGGTCTTGGGCACAGATACGCAGTATTTT. Its protein is CASSTGVLGTDTQYF.

CDR3: CASSLVAEQETQYF. The CDR3 DNA is TGTGCCAGCAGCTTAGTGGCAGAGCAAGAGACCCAGTACTTC. This chain links TRBV13 with TRBJ2-5; D unresolved. Trimming removed 1 base from V and 2 bases from J, with 8 bases in between. This CDR3 has 14 amino acids. Germline V gene data show CDR1 as PRHDT and CDR2 as FYEKMQ (reference sequence).

The J gene is TRBJ2-7, the V gene TRBV27; 9 bases line up with TRBD2. V shed 1 base, J shed 2 bases, and the junction held 9 bases outside the gene matches. The germline V gene has CDR1 MNHEY and CDR2 SMNVEV (reference sequence). CDR3 size: 17 residues. The CDR3 nucleotides are TGTGCCAGCAGTTTATTAAGTACTAGCGGGCATGCCTACGAGCAGTACTTC. Protein sequence: CASSLLSTSGHAYEQYF.

The chain combines TRBV27 with TRBJ1-1; D remains ambiguous. The CDR3 contains 17 residues. V was cut by 5 bases and J by 3 bases, with 22 bases left in between. The germline gives CDR1 MNHEY, CDR2 SMNVEV (reference sequence). Here the CDR3 reads CASSPSSGDRLDTEAFF. The CDR3 DNA is TGTGCCAGCAGTCCCTCTAGTGGGGATAGGTTGGACACTGAAGCTTTCTTT.

This clone was seen once. This CDR3 reads CASNLAVTDTQYF. CDR3 coding DNA: TGTGCCAGCAATCTAGCGGTTACAGATACGCAGTATTTT. The chain couples TRBV11-1 to TRBJ2-3; the match to TRBD2 covers 7 bases. The V gene's germline CDR1 is SGHAT and CDR2 FQDESV (reference sequence). The trim removed 7 bases at V and 3 bases at J, leaving 4 bases unmatched. The CDR3 sequence is 13 residues long. The variable domain in full, with the rest retrieved from reference TRBV11-1 and TRBJ2-3, is EAEVAQSPRYKITEKSQAVAFWCDPISGHATLYWYRQILGQGPELLVQFQDESVVDDSQLPKDRFSAERLKGVDSTLKIQPAELGDSAMYLCASNLAVTDTQYFGPGTRLTVL.

The chain combines TRBV13 with TRBJ2-5; D is unclear. Looked up from germline, CDR1 is PRHDT and CDR2 is FYEKMQ (reference sequence). The V and J ends lost 4 bases and 1 base respectively, with 4 bases between them. This CDR3 is built from 12 residues. The CDR3 DNA is TGTGCCAGCAGCTCTGGCCAAGAGACCCAGTACTTC. Its protein is CASSSGQETQYF.

The gene calls are TRBV7-9 and TRBJ2-5; D possibly uses TRBD1 or TRBD2 (6 bases each). Germline values: CDR1 SEHNR, CDR2 FQNEAQ (reference sequence). Trimming stripped 3 bases from V and 7 bases from J, with 15 bases between. The CDR3 covers 14 residues. CDR3 region: CASSFNGGQWTQYF. In DNA form, the CDR3 reads TGTGCCAGCAGCTTTAATGGGGGGCAGTGGACCCAGTACTTC.

The J gene is TRBJ2-5, the V gene TRBV6-5, with D perhaps TRBD1 (6 bases). Trimming removed 0 bases from V and 2 bases from J, with 10 bases in between. Germline loops: CDR1 MNHEY, CDR2 SVGAGI. CDR3 length: 15 amino acids. The CDR3 region has the DNA TGTGCCAGCAGTTACTCGTACAGGGATCAAGAGACCCAGTACTTC. Encoded protein: CASSYSYRDQETQYF.

J is TRBJ2-3 and V is TRBV7-6, with 8 bases aligning to TRBD2. The CDR3 loop spans 16 amino acids. Per germline, CDR1 SGHVS and CDR2 FNYEAQ. The junction had 13 bases not matched to a gene; V was cut back by 5 bases and J by 6 bases. CDR3 protein: CASSHGAGEVEDTQYF. The CDR3, as DNA: TGTGCCAGCAGCCACGGAGCGGGAGAGGTAGAGGATACGCAGTATTTT.

The V call is TRBV27, the J call TRBJ2-1, with D possibly being TRBD2 (6 bases). V shed 2 bases and J shed 2 bases, with 10 bases lying between them. CDR1 and CDR2 (germline): MNHEY, SMNVEV (reference sequence). This CDR3 is 15 amino acids long. This CDR3 reads CASSLRRDAYNEQFF. The CDR3 DNA reads TGTGCCAGCAGTTTAAGGAGGGACGCCTACAATGAGCAGTTCTTC.

The CDR3 loop reads CASSLAPRSSEQYF. Written as DNA, the CDR3 is TGTGCCAGCAGCTTGGCACCGCGGTCGTCCGAGCAGTACTTC. The chain is built from TRBV5-6 and TRBJ2-7, with unresolved D. V was trimmed by 0 bases and J by 6 bases, leaving 13 bases between them. Germline V gene sequence: CDR1 SGHDT, CDR2 YYEEEE. CDR3 length: 14 amino acids.

This clone was observed once. V usage is TRBV27 and J usage is TRBJ1-2; D is ambiguous. In germline, CDR1 is MNHEY, CDR2 SMNVEV (reference sequence). V gave up 7 bases and J gave up 3 bases, with 15 bases separating them. The CDR3 has 14 amino acids. The CDR3 loop reads CASTNRRQDYGYTF. The CDR3 DNA is TGTGCCAGCACCAATCGGCGACAAGACTATGGCTACACCTTC.

This sequence joins TRBV27 and TRBJ2-7, with a tentative D call TRBD1 (5 bases). The CDR3 loop spans 14 amino acids. Trimming took 3 bases from V and 5 from J, leaving 14 bases between them. Germline V gene data show CDR1 as MNHEY and CDR2 as SMNVEV (reference sequence). The CDR3 spells CASSLSKQGNEQYF. The CDR3 DNA is TGTGCCAGCAGTTTGTCGAAGCAGGGAAACGAGCAGTACTTC.

The table lists this clone with a count of one. V gene TRBV7-9 combines with J gene TRBJ1-1; D gene uncertain. The germline V gene encodes CDR1 SEHNR and CDR2 FQNEAQ (reference sequence). The CDR3 contains 16 residues. V lost 1 base to trimming and J lost 1 base, with 13 bases between them. The CDR3 sequence is CASSLVDGWGNTEAFF. The CDR3 nucleotides are TGTGCCAGCAGCTTAGTTGACGGATGGGGGAACACTGAAGCTTTCTTT.

This chain joins TRBV29-1 and TRBJ2-2; 8 bases are a match to TRBD1. The V and J ends lost 7 bases and 2 bases, in that order; junction bases with no gene match: 3. Germline V gene lookup returns CDR1 SQVTM and CDR2 ANQGSEA. CDR3 length: 13 amino acids. CDR3 DNA sequence: TGCAGCGCCGGACAGGGAAACACCGGGGAGCTGTTTTTT. It codes for CSAGQGNTGELFF.